The following is a T cell receptor (beta chain) sequence with its context. The germline gives CDR1 SGHAT, CDR2 FQNNGV. The CDR3 contains 14 residues. Between the trimmed V and J ends, which lost 6 bases and 5 bases, there was a span of 13 bases. The data belong to a study of blood T cell repertoires in COVID-19. Original analysis: Using reference gene primer amplification, nucleated cell counts were estimated. Some clones are missing from TCRdb's copy, which holds only in-frame ones; the method was immunoSEQ multiplex PCR. The D gene and trimming were derived from the DNA, and the V and J assignments and clone size from that table. The sample consists of some 200,000 clones, roughly 80% of them appearing once. Cohorts were determined from participant-reported clinical history. Shortly before study entry, within 2 weeks, exposed participants had met a COVID-19 case.

The chain employs TRBV11-2 and TRBJ2-2, with a possible D match to TRBD2 (5 bases). Sequencing was performed on PBMCs or T cells enriched from blood (not recorded which). The origin of this receptor is a woman aged 45 to 65 who had been exposed to COVID-19. The CDR3 is CASRGSELTGELFF. DNA for the CDR3: TGTGCCAGCAGGGGGAGTGAACTAACCGGGGAGCTGTTTTTT.